Included here is one TCR beta chain sequence, with context. As yet, its antigen is unknown. The data are from a study of shared clonotypes between healthy human individuals. Study-wide findings and caveats: A generally larger estimated richness was seen in naive subsets than in memory subsets. Sharing across a few donors was seen in 5% to 5.5% of naive CD4 clonotypes.

V was clipped by 5 bases and J by 2 bases, with 10 bases between them. Looked up from germline, CDR1 is KGHSH and CDR2 is LQKENI. The CDR3 is 13 residues long. Genomic DNA of each subset was evenly split across several immunoSEQ plates. Method: immunoSEQ multiplex PCR; TCRdb's copy keeps in-frame clones and lacks some. In the table there are millions of clones, roughly nine tenths of which are singletons. Subsets obtained from CD4+ cells comprised CD45RA+ naive and CD45RA-negative memory cells. The sequenced sample was naive CD4+ T cells sorted from blood. Subset meaning: CD45RA+ positively selected. This clonotype originated in a man younger than 35 in good health. The chain uses TRBV18 and TRBJ2-7; a possible D gene is TRBD2 (6 bases). CDR3 coding DNA: TGTGCCAGCTCAGGGGGGTCAGCCTACGAGCAGTACTTC. Its translation: CASSGGSAYEQYF. The variable domain in full, completed from reference TRBV18 and TRBJ2-7, reads NAGVMQNPRHLVRRRGQEARLRCSPMKGHSHVYWYRQLPEEGLKFMVYLQKENIIDESGMPKERFSAEFPKEGPSILRIQQVVRGDSAAYFCASSGGSAYEQYFGPGTRLTVT.